The 17 T cell receptor beta chains below come from one sample, sequenced in a study of T-cell memory formation after mild COVID-19. TCRdb passed the 5' RACE reads through MiXCR, listing each CDR3 protein once. Of more than 110,000 distinct CDR3 sequences in the sample, approximately 25% are singletons; the top ten hold approximately 24%. Sequencing was performed on PBMCs or a T cell subset sorted from them (not recorded which). These receptors all come from an adult woman who had mild COVID-19 (a few samples of this study predate the infection). Cell type and time point are not known.

The chain links TRBV4-1 to TRBJ2-7; maybe TRBD1 (6 bases). Trimming removed 2 bases at V and 1 base at J, with 9 bases between. CDR1 is MGHRA and CDR2 is YSYEKL in the germline V gene. The CDR3 totals 14 residues. The CDR3 region is CASSQTTGSYEQYF. CDR3 DNA: TGCGCCAGCAGCCAAACAACAGGGTCCTACGAGCAGTACTTC.

The chain couples TRBV6-1 to TRBJ1-1; a weak D match, TRBD1 (6 bases). V was pared by 6 bases and J by 1 base, with 15 bases between. This CDR3 comprises 15 residues. In germline, CDR1 is MNHNS, CDR2 SASEGT. The CDR3 nucleotides are TGTGCCAGCAGCTTGGGGGCAGGGACGAACACTGAAGCTTTCTTT. The encoded protein is CASSLGAGTNTEAFF.

This clonotype has a count of ten or more. The rearrangement uses TRBV5-1 and TRBJ1-1, with D perhaps TRBD1 (5 bases). With 0 bases removed from V and 4 bases from J, the gap between germline ends came to 19 bases. Germline CDR1 and CDR2: SGHRS and YFSETQ. The CDR3 length is 17 residues. The CDR3 nucleotides read TGCGCCAGCAGCTTGGAGCCCCAGGGCCTACTTTCCACTGAAGCTTTCTTT. It translates to CASSLEPQGLLSTEAFF.

J is TRBJ2-7 and V is TRBV19, with D possibly being TRBD2 (6 bases). This CDR3 region has 17 residues. Trimming left V 3 bases short and J 0 bases short, with 18 bases between. Germline V CDR1 and CDR2: LNHDA, SQIVND (reference sequence). The chain's CDR3 is CASSIYLGGALSYEQYF. The CDR3 nucleotides are TGTGCCAGTAGTATTTATCTCGGCGGGGCGCTCTCCTACGAGCAGTACTTC.

The V call is TRBV12-3 or TRBV12-4, the J call TRBJ2-2, with D tentatively TRBD2 (5 bases). The CDR3 covers 16 residues. V lost 3 bases to trimming and J lost 5 bases, with 16 bases between them. In nucleotides, the CDR3 is TGTGCCAGCAGTTTCATAACGGTACGGGATACCGGGGAGCTGTTTTTT. Protein: CASSFITVRDTGELFF.

There are a few counts of this clonotype. The chain combines TRBV6-1 with TRBJ2-7, with TRBD2 matching over 9 bases. Germline V gene sequence: CDR1 MNHNS, CDR2 SASEGT. V was clipped by 4 bases and J by 4 bases; unmatched bases: 8. This CDR3 spans 15 amino acids. CDR3 sequence (DNA): TGTGCCAGCAGTGGGGGACTAGCTGAGGAATACGAGCAGTACTTC. Its translation: CASSGGLAEEYEQYF.

The chain couples TRBV15 to TRBJ1-2; D is undetermined. Trimming removed 3 bases from V and 2 bases from J, with 7 bases in between. This CDR3 is 13 amino acids long. Per the germline V gene, CDR1 is LNHNV and CDR2 is YYDKDF (reference sequence). In DNA, the CDR3 is TGTGCCACCAGCAGCAGGATGAACTATGGCTACACCTTC. Residues: CATSSRMNYGYTF.

A note on this clonotype: The junction differs from germline at one of its ends, possibly a read error. V usage is TRBV12-3 or TRBV12-4 and J usage is TRBJ2-1; TRBD2 is a possible D gene (5 bases). The CDR3 runs to 14 residues. The CDR3 sequence: CASSLAMPTGEQFF. The CDR3 bases are TGTGCCAGCAGTCTAGCAATGCCTACCGGTGAGCAGTTCTTC.

The rearrangement uses TRBV12-3 or TRBV12-4 and TRBJ2-5; 7 bases line up with TRBD2. The J segment lost 4 bases and the V segment lost 1 base, leaving 3 bases of the junction unmatched. The CDR3 is 14 amino acids. CDR3 loop: CASSLEWEGETQYF. The CDR3 DNA reads TGTGCCAGCAGTTTAGAGTGGGAGGGAGAGACCCAGTACTTC.

This clonotype has only a few counts. This chain uses TRBV5-1 with TRBJ2-2; D perhaps matches TRBD1 (5 bases). The CDR3 length is 12 residues. The V gene's germline CDR1 is SGHRS and CDR2 YFSETQ. V lost 5 bases to trimming and J lost 9 bases, with 11 bases between them. CDR3 bases: TGCGCCAGCAGGTCTGACAGCCGGGAGCTGTTTTTT. Translated, it gives CASRSDSRELFF.

The J gene is TRBJ2-7, the V gene TRBV11-1, with 9 bases fitting TRBD1. This CDR3 comprises 15 residues. Germline V gene lookup returns CDR1 SGHAT and CDR2 FQDESV (reference sequence). V dropped 3 bases and J dropped 6; count of bases not matched to a gene: 9. The CDR3 loop is CASSFASGTGIEQYF. CDR3 in DNA: TGTGCCAGCAGCTTCGCGTCAGGGACAGGGATCGAGCAGTACTTC.

This clonotype was seen a handful of times. The rearrangement uses TRBV4-1 and TRBJ1-2; unclear D gene. Germline CDR1 is MGHRA and CDR2 is YSYEKL. The V end was cut by 0 bases, the J end by 3 bases, with 5 bases between. This CDR3 region has 13 residues. The DNA of the CDR3 is TGCGCCAGCAGCCAAGACGATTACTATGGCTACACCTTC. This codes for CASSQDDYYGYTF.

This clonotype was observed a handful of times. The chain couples TRBV7-9 to TRBJ1-4; D gene ambiguous. CDR1 is SEHNR and CDR2 is FQNEAQ in the germline V gene (reference sequence). Between the trimmed V and J ends, which lost 6 bases and 5 bases, there was a span of 19 bases. The CDR3 has 16 amino acids. The CDR3 protein is CASSSLVPGANEKLFF. As DNA, the CDR3 is TGTGCCAGCAGTTCCCTCGTCCCGGGTGCGAATGAAAAACTGTTTTTT.

This clonotype has a handful of counts. This chain connects TRBV27 to TRBJ2-1, with 9 bases identical to TRBD2. Germline V gene lookup returns CDR1 MNHEY and CDR2 SMNVEV (reference sequence). This CDR3 has 15 residues. The V segment lost 7 bases and the J segment 2 bases; nucleotides outside the gene matches: 6. The CDR3 DNA reads as TGTGCCAGCAATATAGCGGGAGCGGCCTACAATGAGCAGTTCTTC. Amino acid sequence: CASNIAGAAYNEQFF.

Many counts were recorded for this clonotype. The chain recombines TRBV5-6 with TRBJ2-2, with TRBD2 matching 7 bases. V shed 0 bases and J 4 bases; nucleotides not matched to a gene: 3. There are 15 residues in the CDR3. Germline V CDR1 and CDR2: SGHDT, YYEEEE. CDR3 bases: TGTGCCAGCAGCTTGGTGGGCGGGAGCACCGGGGAGCTGTTTTTT. Translated: CASSLVGGSTGELFF.

This clonotype was seen a handful of times. The rearrangement links TRBV7-2 to TRBJ2-2; D is unclear. Germline CDR1 reads SGHTA; CDR2 reads FQGNSA. The CDR3 has 14 residues. Trimming cost V 1 base and J 7 bases, with 10 bases left between them. The CDR3 DNA follows: TGTGCCAGCAGCTTAGGTTGGGGTGGCGGGGAGCTGTTTTTT. Translated: CASSLGWGGGELFF.

This clonotype was seen only a few times. V is TRBV14 and J is TRBJ2-5; 9 bases map to TRBD2. This CDR3 has 17 amino acids. Per germline, CDR1 SGHDN and CDR2 FVKESK. V was clipped by 1 base and J by 5 bases; unmatched bases: 11. CDR3 residues: CASSQGSRLAERETQYF. The CDR3 DNA follows: TGTGCCAGCAGCCAAGGATCCCGACTAGCGGAGCGGGAGACCCAGTACTTC.